The 30 T cell receptor beta chains below all came from one sample that was sequenced in a study of shared clonotypes between healthy human individuals. The assay was immunoSEQ multiplex PCR, and TCRdb's table has in-frame clones only and misses some. The sample holds 2 million to 2.5 million clones, 85% to 95% seen once. The sample taken for sequencing was naive CD4+ T cells from PBMCs. The sample's subset: CD45RA+ positively selected. Receptors were obtained from a man younger than 35 in good health. Some clones in this sample may be carry-over from other donors' samples.

The J gene is TRBJ2-1, the V gene TRBV5-1; tentatively, D is TRBD1 (6 bases). Trimming stripped 0 bases from V and 6 bases from J, with 7 bases between. The CDR3 spans 13 residues. Looked up from germline, CDR1 is SGHRS and CDR2 is YFSETQ. This CDR3 is CASSLDRANEQFF. CDR3 nucleotide sequence: TGCGCCAGCAGCTTGGACAGGGCCAATGAGCAGTTCTTC. Full variable domain (rest looked up from reference TRBV5-1 and TRBJ2-1): KAGVTQTPRYLIKTRGQQVTLSCSPISGHRSVSWYQQTPGQGLQFLFEYFSETQRNKGNFPGRFSGRQFSNSRSEMNVSTLELGDSALYLCASSLDRANEQFFGPGTRLTVL.

The chain combines TRBV2 with TRBJ2-1; D might be TRBD2 (6 bases). V was cut by 9 bases and J by 9 bases, with 12 bases left in between. This CDR3 spans 11 amino acids. Germline lookup yields CDR1 SNHLY and CDR2 FYNNEI. The CDR3 DNA reads TGTGCCAGTTGTGGGGGAGGTGAGCAGTTCTTC. Translating it yields CASCGGGEQFF.

CDR3 DNA: TGTGCCAGCAGCCCGGCGGGGGTAGCTAACTATGGCTACACCTTC. Translation gives CASSPAGVANYGYTF. The gene calls are TRBV5-4 and TRBJ1-2; D might be TRBD1 (5 bases). CDR1 is SGHNT and CDR2 is YYREEE in the germline V gene (reference sequence). Trimming removed 4 bases from V and 0 bases from J, with 13 bases in between. The CDR3 loop spans 15 amino acids.

V usage is TRBV6-1 and J usage is TRBJ2-7, with D possibly being TRBD1 (6 bases). Trimming removed 6 bases from V and 1 base from J, with 10 bases in between. The germline CDR1 and CDR2 sequences are MNHNS and SASEGT. The CDR3 totals 13 residues. The CDR3 DNA sequence: TGTGCCAGCAGCAAACAGGGATCCTACGAGCAGTACTTC. Translated, it gives CASSKQGSYEQYF.

As for this clone: Within the sample, other DNA sequences also encode this same CDR3. Here the CDR3 DNA reads TGTGCCAGCAGCGTGGTAGCGAACACCGGGGAGCTGTTTTTT. Its translation: CASSVVANTGELFF. The gene calls are TRBV9 and TRBJ2-2; the D is unclear. The CDR3 consists of 14 residues. The germline V gene has CDR1 SGDLS and CDR2 YYNGEE. The V gene lost 2 bases and the J gene lost 0 bases, with 5 bases spanning the gap. The variable domain in full, completed from reference TRBV9 and TRBJ2-2, reads DSGVTQTPKHLITATGQRVTLRCSPRSGDLSVYWYQQSLDQGLQFLIQYYNGEERAKGNILERFSAQQFPDLHSELNLSSLELGDSALYFCASSVVANTGELFFGEGSRLTVL.

The rearrangement links TRBV9 to TRBJ1-1; perhaps TRBD1 as D (6 bases). Germline V gene sequence: CDR1 SGDLS, CDR2 YYNGEE. Deletions cut 3 bases from V and 4 bases from J, with 13 bases between. The CDR3 contains 14 residues. For the CDR3, the DNA is TGTGCCAGCAGCGCCTCCGGACAGTCCACTGAAGCTTTCTTT. Protein product: CASSASGQSTEAFF.

The gene calls are TRBV6-1 and TRBJ1-1; D not resolved. V lost 2 bases, J lost 5 bases, and 9 bases lay in between. This CDR3 spans 13 amino acids. The germline V gene has CDR1 MNHNS and CDR2 SASEGT. CDR3 sequence: CASSESRTTEAFF. The CDR3 DNA reads TGTGCCAGCAGTGAATCAAGGACTACTGAAGCTTTCTTT.

The V gene is TRBV7-2, the J gene TRBJ1-2, with no clear D. Trimming cost V 5 bases and J 0 bases, with 10 bases left between them. This CDR3 contains 14 residues. In germline, CDR1 is SGHTA, CDR2 FQGNSA. CDR3 sequence reads: CASSPSTTNYGYTF. CDR3 in DNA: TGTGCCAGCAGCCCTTCGACAACTAACTATGGCTACACCTTC.

The rearrangement joins TRBV19 to TRBJ2-6; D tentatively reads TRBD1 or TRBD2 (5 bases each). The V end was cut by 2 bases, the J end by 2 bases, with 13 bases between. This CDR3 comprises 17 residues. Germline lookup yields CDR1 LNHDA and CDR2 SQIVND (reference sequence). The CDR3 here is CASSILSRGAGANVLTF. DNA of the CDR3: TGTGCCAGTAGTATACTTTCGAGGGGAGCTGGGGCCAACGTCCTGACTTTC.

The chain couples TRBV7-2 to TRBJ2-3; 7 bases fit TRBD2. Germline CDR1 is SGHTA and CDR2 is FQGNSA. The CDR3 has 15 amino acids. The V and J ends lost 2 bases and 0 bases, in that order; junction bases with no gene match: 2. The CDR3 DNA is TGTGCCAGCAGCTTACGGGACTACAGCACAGATACGCAGTATTTT. Its protein is CASSLRDYSTDTQYF.

This rearrangement joins TRBV20-1 to TRBJ2-5, with a tentative D call TRBD1 (5 bases). The V end lost 3 bases, the J end lost 4 bases, and 6 bases lay between the germline ends. The CDR3 is 11 residues long. The germline V gene encodes CDR1 DFQATT and CDR2 SNEGSKA (reference sequence). CDR3 in DNA: TGCAGTGCTAGCCAGGGAGAGACCCAGTACTTC. This translates into CSASQGETQYF.

The rearrangement links TRBV7-2 to TRBJ2-7; perhaps D is TRBD1 or TRBD2 (6 bases each). Trimming pared 5 bases from V and 4 bases from J, leaving 18 bases between. The CDR3 is 15 amino acids. The V gene's germline CDR1 is SGHTA and CDR2 FQGNSA. The CDR3 coding sequence is TGTGCCAGCAGCCCAGCAGTTGGAGGGGGTTACGAGCAGTACTTC. Translating it yields CASSPAVGGGYEQYF. Filled out from reference TRBV7-2 and TRBJ2-7, the complete variable domain reads GAGVSQSPSNKVTEKGKDVELRCDPISGHTALYWYRQSLGQGLEFLIYFQGNSAPDKSGLPSDRFSAERTGGSVSTLTIQRTQQEDSAVYLCASSPAVGGGYEQYFGPGTRLTVT.

DNA of the CDR3: TGTGCCAGCAGTGGGACGGGTAACGGGGAGCTGTTTTTT. It codes for CASSGTGNGELFF. The V and J genes are TRBV6-1 and TRBJ2-2, with no clear D. The CDR3 length is 13 residues. CDR1 is MNHNS, CDR2 SASEGT, per germline. Trimming left V 4 bases short and J 7 bases short, with 10 bases between.

The chain recombines TRBV6-6 with TRBJ2-1, with D uncertain. CDR3 size: 12 residues. V was trimmed by 4 bases and J by 9 bases, leaving 10 bases between them. Germline V gene lookup returns CDR1 MNHNY and CDR2 SVGAGI (reference sequence). CDR3 in DNA: TGTGCCAGCAGTTCAAACTGGGGTGAGCAGTTCTTC. Translating gives CASSSNWGEQFF.

The chain links TRBV5-6 to TRBJ2-7; the match to TRBD1 covers 8 bases. The J segment lost 1 base and the V segment lost 5 bases, leaving 11 bases of the junction unmatched. CDR3 length: 16 residues. Germline CDR1 reads SGHDT; CDR2 reads YYEEEE. The CDR3 DNA reads TGTGCCAGCAGACGCAGACAGGGGTTGTTTTCCTACGAGCAGTACTTC. Amino acid sequence: CASRRRQGLFSYEQYF.

This sequence joins TRBV10-3 and TRBJ2-2, with 14 bases fitting TRBD2. V lost 5 bases, J lost 4 bases, and 6 bases stayed unmatched. The CDR3 sequence is 17 residues long. Germline-derived CDR1 and CDR2 are ENHRY and SYGVKD. Here the CDR3 DNA reads TGTGCCATCAGTAAGGGACTAGCGGGAGTGGGCACCGGGGAGCTGTTTTTT. Encoded protein: CAISKGLAGVGTGELFF.

V gene TRBV7-8 combines with J gene TRBJ2-7; no clear D. V dropped 0 bases and J dropped 3 bases, with 9 bases sitting between them. The CDR3 is 14 amino acids. Looked up from germline, CDR1 is SGHVS and CDR2 is FQNEAQ. CDR3 loop: CASSLALSSYEQYF. In DNA form, the CDR3 reads TGTGCCAGCAGCTTAGCTTTAAGTAGCTACGAGCAGTACTTC.

The V and J genes are TRBV5-6 and TRBJ1-4; no clear D gene. The V end lost 2 bases, the J end lost 6 bases, and 17 bases lay between the germline ends. The CDR3 runs to 16 residues. Germline V CDR1 and CDR2: SGHDT, YYEEEE. CDR3 DNA: TGTGCCAGCAGCTTACTACTAGGGTTGGCCGATGAAAAACTGTTTTTT. Its translation is CASSLLLGLADEKLFF.

With regard to this clone: This sample also contains other DNA sequences that code for the same CDR3. V usage is TRBV9 and J usage is TRBJ1-1; D gene unclear. Germline V gene data show CDR1 as SGDLS and CDR2 as YYNGEE. Trimming took off 0 bases at V and 1 base at J, with 10 bases between the two ends. CDR3 length: 15 amino acids. Here the CDR3 DNA reads TGTGCCAGCAGCGTAGAGCCACAAGAGAACACTGAAGCTTTCTTT. As protein: CASSVEPQENTEAFF.

The chain links TRBV6-1 to TRBJ2-1; D call uncertain. CDR3 length: 15 residues. The germline gives CDR1 MNHNS, CDR2 SASEGT. Trimming left V 3 bases short and J 1 base short, with 10 bases between. This CDR3 is CASSDSLPSYNEQFF. The CDR3 DNA sequence: TGTGCCAGCAGTGATTCCCTACCATCCTACAATGAGCAGTTCTTC.

The V and J genes are TRBV5-1 and TRBJ1-3, with D possibly being TRBD1 (5 bases). The CDR3 length is 13 residues. The V and J ends lost 7 bases and 1 base respectively, with 9 bases between them. Germline CDR1 is SGHRS and CDR2 is YFSETQ. This CDR3 reads CASRDLSGNTIYF. The CDR3 region has the DNA TGCGCCAGCCGGGACCTTTCTGGAAACACCATATATTTT.

The chain employs TRBV15 and TRBJ2-4; 7 nucleotides align to TRBD1. The CDR3 sequence is 15 residues long. V gave up 7 bases and J gave up 4 bases; unmatched junction bases: 10. Looked up from germline, CDR1 is LNHNV and CDR2 is YYDKDF (reference sequence). CDR3 sequence: CATISGGLTKNIQYF. The CDR3 region has the DNA TGTGCCACCATTTCAGGGGGTCTTACAAAAAACATTCAGTACTTC. The whole variable domain, filled in from reference TRBV15 and TRBJ2-4, reads DAMVIQNPRYQVTQFGKPVTLSCSQTLNHNVMYWYQQKSSQAPKLLFHYYDKDFNNEADTPDNFQSRRPNTSFCFLDIRSPGLGDTAMYLCATISGGLTKNIQYFGAGTRLSVL.

The chain joins TRBV9 to TRBJ1-3; the match to TRBD1 covers 8 bases. The CDR3 extends over 13 amino acids. Trimming at V came to 0 bases and at J to 9 bases, leaving 2 bases not matched to a gene. The V gene's germline CDR1 is SGDLS and CDR2 YYNGEE. The CDR3 DNA follows: TGTGCCAGCAGCGTAGGTGGACAGGGCACCATATATTTT. It encodes CASSVGGQGTIYF.

J is TRBJ2-1 and V is TRBV11-3; D perhaps matches TRBD1 (6 bases). CDR1 SGHNT and CDR2 YENEEA come from the germline V gene. V was trimmed by 5 bases and J by 6 bases, leaving 8 bases between them. The CDR3 is 12 residues long. DNA for the CDR3: TGTGCCAGCAGCAGAGGGGGCAATGAGCAGTTCTTC. Translation: CASSRGGNEQFF.

The chain employs TRBV5-4 and TRBJ2-2, with 7 bases aligning to TRBD1. The germline V gene has CDR1 SGHNT and CDR2 YYREEE (reference sequence). J gave up 6 bases and V 2 bases, and 1 base lay outside the gene matches. The CDR3 sequence is 13 residues long. CDR3 loop: CASSFQGAGELFF. The DNA of the CDR3 is TGTGCCAGCAGCTTCCAGGGGGCCGGGGAGCTGTTTTTT.

The CDR3 sequence: CASSLWQGGKRANQPQHF. The CDR3 DNA follows: TGTGCCAGCAGTTTATGGCAGGGGGGGAAGAGGGCTAATCAGCCCCAGCATTTT. V is TRBV28 and J is TRBJ1-5; 7 bases are shared with TRBD1. Looked up from germline, CDR1 is MDHEN and CDR2 is SYDVKM. The length of the CDR3 is 18 residues. Trimming at V came to 0 bases and at J to 4 bases, leaving 12 bases not matched to a gene.

Concerning this clone: The same CDR3 also results from other DNA sequences found in this sample. Here the CDR3 reads CASSLRQGPYEQYF. In DNA form, the CDR3 reads TGTGCCAGCAGCTTACGACAGGGACCCTACGAGCAGTACTTC. The chain carries TRBV7-9 and TRBJ2-7, with 7 bases lining up with TRBD1. Germline CDR1 reads SEHNR; CDR2 reads FQNEAQ (reference sequence). With 2 bases clipped from V and 2 bases from J, the junction kept 3 bases outside the gene matches. The CDR3 consists of 14 residues.

The V call is TRBV28, the J call TRBJ2-5; TRBD2 might be the D (6 bases). Germline-derived CDR1 and CDR2 are MDHEN and SYDVKM. The CDR3 contains 17 residues. With 8 bases removed from V and 5 bases from J, the gap between germline ends came to 27 bases. The CDR3 DNA reads TGTGCCAGCGAGGAGAGGGACCCCGGGGGATTTTGGGAGACCCAGTACTTC. Amino acids: CASEERDPGGFWETQYF.

About this clone: Other nucleotide sequences from this sample produce the same CDR3. This chain connects TRBV6-1 to TRBJ1-3; D might be TRBD1 (6 bases). Germline V lookup: CDR1 MNHNS, CDR2 SASEGT. Between the trimmed V and J ends, which lost 2 bases and 3 bases, there was a span of 8 bases. The CDR3 loop spans 14 amino acids. CDR3: CASSERGSGNTIYF. In DNA, the CDR3 is TGTGCCAGCAGTGAAAGGGGGAGTGGAAACACCATATATTTT.

The chain joins TRBV18 to TRBJ2-7; 10 bases are a match to TRBD2. V trimming: 3 bases; J trimming: 6 bases; junction bases outside the gene matches: 8. This CDR3 is 15 amino acids long. Germline CDR1 reads KGHSH; CDR2 reads LQKENI. The CDR3 here is CASSPPGASGSEQYF. The DNA of the CDR3 is TGTGCCAGCTCACCCCCAGGGGCTAGCGGGAGCGAGCAGTACTTC.